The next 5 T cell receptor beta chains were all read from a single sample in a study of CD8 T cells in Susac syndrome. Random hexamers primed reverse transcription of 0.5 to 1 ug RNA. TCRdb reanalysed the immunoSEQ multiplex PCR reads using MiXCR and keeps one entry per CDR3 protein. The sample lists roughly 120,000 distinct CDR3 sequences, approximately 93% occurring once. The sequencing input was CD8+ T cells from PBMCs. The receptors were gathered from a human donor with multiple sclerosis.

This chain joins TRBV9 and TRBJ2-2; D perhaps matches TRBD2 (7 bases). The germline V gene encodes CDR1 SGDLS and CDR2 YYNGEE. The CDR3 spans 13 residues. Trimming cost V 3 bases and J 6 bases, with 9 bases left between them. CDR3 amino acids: CASSEGGAGELFF. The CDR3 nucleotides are TGTGCCAGCAGCGAGGGGGGGGCCGGGGAGCTGTTTTTT.

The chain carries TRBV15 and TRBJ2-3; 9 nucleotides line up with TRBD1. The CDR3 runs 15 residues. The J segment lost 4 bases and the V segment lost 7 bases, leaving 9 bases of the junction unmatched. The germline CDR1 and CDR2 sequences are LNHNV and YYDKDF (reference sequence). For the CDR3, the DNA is TGTGCCACCACCCTGGACAGGGGTGGAGCAGATACGCAGTATTTT. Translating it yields CATTLDRGGADTQYF.

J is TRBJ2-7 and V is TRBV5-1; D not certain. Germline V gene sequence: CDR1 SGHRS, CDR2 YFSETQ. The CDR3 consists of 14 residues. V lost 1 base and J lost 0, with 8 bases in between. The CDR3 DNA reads TGCGCCAGCAGCTTGACGAAGGGCTCCTACGAGCAGTACTTC. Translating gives CASSLTKGSYEQYF.

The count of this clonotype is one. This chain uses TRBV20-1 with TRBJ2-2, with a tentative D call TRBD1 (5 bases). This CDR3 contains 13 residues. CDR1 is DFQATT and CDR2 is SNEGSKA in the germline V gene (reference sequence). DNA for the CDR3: TGCAGCGTAGGACAAAGGAACACCGGGGAGCTGTTTTTT. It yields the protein CSVGQRNTGELFF.

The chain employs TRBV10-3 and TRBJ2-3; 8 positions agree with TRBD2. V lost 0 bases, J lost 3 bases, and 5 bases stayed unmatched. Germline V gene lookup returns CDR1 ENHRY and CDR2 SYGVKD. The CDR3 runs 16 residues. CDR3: CAISESGSGTTDTQYF. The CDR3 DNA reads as TGTGCCATCAGTGAGTCGGGTAGCGGGACGACAGATACGCAGTATTTT.